The 13 T cell receptor beta chains below come from one sample, sequenced in a study of Ad26.COV2.S vaccination and SARS-CoV-2 variants. Treatment reported: some 20 received Ad26.COV2.S at low or high dose, single or two shots; about five received placebo; per-sample allocation not given. The study sampled participants on day 63 after the first vaccine or placebo injection. The protocol was immunoSEQ multiplex PCR, while the TCRdb copy is restricted to in-frame clones and leaves out a portion. Among around 500,000 clones listed, around 89% were seen once. The input for sequencing was peripheral blood, taken in a trial of Ad26.COV2.S vaccine versus placebo. The source is a person aged 18-60 years who received the Ad26.COV2.S COVID-19 vaccine or a placebo.

This clone was seen only a few times. The CDR3 loop reads CATSDSEDSNYGYTF. The CDR3 DNA reads as TGTGCCACCAGTGATTCTGAAGATAGTAACTATGGCTACACCTTC. V usage is TRBV24-1 and J usage is TRBJ1-2, with no clear D. The length of the CDR3 is 15 residues. Per the germline V gene, CDR1 is KGHDR and CDR2 is SFDVKD. Trimming shortened V by 2 bases and J by 1 base, and 10 bases separated the two germline ends.

This chain uses TRBV27 with TRBJ2-7, with D tentatively TRBD1 (6 bases). The ends were cut back, 7 bases at V and 4 bases at J, with 17 bases in the middle. Germline CDR1 reads MNHEY; CDR2 reads SMNVEV (reference sequence). This CDR3 comprises 14 residues. CDR3 sequence reads: CASKLQGLNYEQYF. Here the CDR3 DNA reads TGTGCCAGCAAGCTACAGGGTCTAAATTACGAGCAGTACTTC.

V is TRBV18 and J is TRBJ1-5; no reliable D call. Trimming left V 4 bases short and J 5 bases short, with 9 bases between. CDR3 size: 13 residues. The germline gives CDR1 KGHSH, CDR2 LQKENI. As DNA, the CDR3 is TGTGCCAGCTCACTCGCACCTCATCAGCCCCAGCATTTT. Encoded protein: CASSLAPHQPQHF.

The rearrangement links TRBV3-1 (or the pseudogene TRBV3-2) to TRBJ1-1; D not resolved. This CDR3 contains 14 residues. Per germline, CDR1 LGHDT and CDR2 YNNKEL (reference sequence). Trimming pared 4 bases from V and 1 base from J, leaving 10 bases between. The CDR3, as DNA: TGTGCCAGCAGCCCGGGATCGCGGAACACTGAAGCTTTCTTT. As protein: CASSPGSRNTEAFF.

J is TRBJ2-7 and V is TRBV27; 8 bases agree with TRBD2. V shed 0 bases, J shed 2 bases, and the junction held 3 bases outside the gene matches. Germline V gene sequence: CDR1 MNHEY, CDR2 SMNVEV (reference sequence). The CDR3 is 15 amino acids. The CDR3 coding sequence is TGTGCCAGCAGTTTATCTGCGGGGGGCACCTACGAGCAGTACTTC. It is translated as CASSLSAGGTYEQYF.

This sequence joins TRBV28 and TRBJ1-2, with D possibly TRBD1 on 5 matching bases. There are 13 residues in the CDR3. Trimming took off 9 bases at V and 0 bases at J, with 11 bases between the two ends. Germline-derived CDR1 and CDR2 are MDHEN and SYDVKM. The CDR3 DNA sequence: TGTGCCAGTGGGGGTGTGACTAACTATGGCTACACCTTC. Its translation is CASGGVTNYGYTF.

V gene TRBV7-2 combines with J gene TRBJ1-1; D is undetermined. The CDR3 is made up of 13 amino acids. The germline V gene encodes CDR1 SGHTA and CDR2 FQGNSA. With 1 base removed from V and 6 bases from J, the gap between germline ends came to 9 bases. CDR3 coding DNA: TGTGCCAGCAGCTTAGGGTTGGCGGCTGAAGCTTTCTTT. As protein: CASSLGLAAEAFF.

The gene calls are TRBV7-8 and TRBJ2-1; D is possibly TRBD2 (5 bases). Trimming cost V 4 bases and J 0 bases, with 10 bases left between them. CDR3 length: 15 residues. Germline V gene sequence: CDR1 SGHVS, CDR2 FQNEAQ. This CDR3 reads CASSSQGSSYNEQFF. Here the CDR3 DNA reads TGTGCCAGCAGCTCGCAAGGGAGCTCCTACAATGAGCAGTTCTTC.

Written as DNA, the CDR3 is TGTGCCAGCAGCCAAGATCCCGGGAGAAGGGTCGAGCAGTACTTC. Residues: CASSQDPGRRVEQYF. J is TRBJ2-7 and V is TRBV3-1 (or the pseudogene TRBV3-2), with a weak D call TRBD2 (6 bases). Germline CDR1 reads LGHDT; CDR2 reads YNNKEL (reference sequence). Trimming pared 0 bases from V and 6 bases from J, leaving 15 bases between. This CDR3 comprises 15 residues.

V gene TRBV7-9 combines with J gene TRBJ1-1, with TRBD1 identical over 7 bases. This CDR3 spans 13 amino acids. V lost 3 bases to trimming and J lost 5 bases; unmatched junction nucleotides: 3. CDR1 SEHNR and CDR2 FQNEAQ come from the germline V gene (reference sequence). The CDR3 bases are TGTGCCAGCAGCTTTACAGGGGTTACTGAAGCTTTCTTT. Its translation: CASSFTGVTEAFF. The full variable domain, completed using reference TRBV7-9 and TRBJ1-1, is DTGVSQNPRHKITKRGQNVTFRCDPISEHNRLYWYRQTLGQGPEFLTYFQNEAQLEKSRLLSDRFSAERPKGSFSTLEIQRTEQGDSAMYLCASSFTGVTEAFFGQGTRLTVV.

J is TRBJ2-5 and V is TRBV12-3 or TRBV12-4; 8 nucleotides align to TRBD2. Trimming at V came to 6 bases and at J to 5 bases, leaving 5 bases not matched to a gene. The CDR3 contains 13 residues. CDR3 loop: CASRPTSVETQYF. The CDR3, as DNA: TGTGCCAGCAGGCCGACTAGCGTGGAGACCCAGTACTTC.

J is TRBJ2-3 and V is TRBV11-2; D gene unclear. From germline, CDR1 is SGHAT and CDR2 FQNNGV. V shed 5 bases and J shed 0 bases, with 9 bases lying between them. This CDR3 comprises 14 residues. CDR3 amino acids: CASSPFESTDTQYF. CDR3 DNA sequence: TGTGCCAGCAGCCCCTTCGAGAGCACAGATACGCAGTATTTT.

This chain uses TRBV11-2 with TRBJ2-6, with D tentatively TRBD2 (5 bases). V lost 8 bases to trimming and J lost 0 bases, with 14 bases between them. The CDR3 runs to 16 residues. Germline V gene lookup returns CDR1 SGHAT and CDR2 FQNNGV. DNA for the CDR3: TGTGCCAGCGCCATCGGGATCCGCTCTGGGGCCAACGTCCTGACTTTC. Amino acids: CASAIGIRSGANVLTF.